This entry lists 25 T cell receptor beta chains sequenced from one sample in a study of response to subunit inactivated influenza vaccine. TCRdb ran MiXCR on the RT-PCR reads and lists one entry per CDR3 protein. Among approximately 500,000 distinct CDR3 sequences listed, 11% to 15% were seen once. The sequencing here drew on PBMCs from blood, taken approximately 12 days after vaccination. The origin of the receptors is a man aged 50 to 59 who received an inactivated influenza vaccine.

There are many counts of this clonotype. The chain carries TRBV6-6 and TRBJ2-3, with unresolved D. Trimming cost V 2 bases and J 6 bases, with 9 bases left between them. CDR1 and CDR2 from the germline V gene are MNHNY and SVGAGI (reference sequence). This CDR3 contains 13 residues. CDR3 nucleotide sequence: TGTGCCAGCAGTTACCGTTACTGGGATACGCAGTATTTT. Its protein is CASSYRYWDTQYF.

This sequence joins TRBV6-7 and TRBJ2-3, with D perhaps matching TRBD2 (6 bases). TRBV6-7 is an open reading frame whose function is uncertain. The V gene lost 9 bases and the J gene lost 2 bases, with 15 bases spanning the gap. This CDR3 region has 14 residues. The CDR3 reads CARMEGAFTDTQYF. CDR3 nucleotide sequence: TGTGCCAGGATGGAGGGCGCCTTCACAGATACGCAGTATTTT.

The V gene is TRBV10-1, the J gene TRBJ2-1; the D gene is possibly TRBD2 (5 bases). The CDR3 is 15 residues long. Trimming removed 0 bases from V and 5 bases from J, with 11 bases in between. Per the germline V gene, CDR1 is WNHNN and CDR2 is SYGVQD (reference sequence). The CDR3 region has the DNA TGCGCCAGCAGTGAGTCTAAAGGAGGCCACAATGAGCAGTTCTTC. Translated, it gives CASSESKGGHNEQFF.

This chain uses TRBV7-2 with TRBJ2-2; tentatively, D is TRBD2 (6 bases). Germline CDR1 is SGHTA and CDR2 is FQGNSA. The CDR3 sequence is 16 residues long. V gave up 0 bases and J gave up 1 base, with 9 bases separating them. CDR3 sequence reads: CASSLASAGNTGELFF. DNA for the CDR3: TGTGCCAGCAGCTTAGCGTCAGCGGGGAACACCGGGGAGCTGTTTTTT.

Details on this clonotype: At one end the junction does not follow the germline gene, possibly because of a read error. This rearrangement joins TRBV29-1 to TRBJ2-3, with 8 bases lining up with TRBD2. Germline CDR1 and CDR2: SQVTM and ANQGSEA. The CDR3 contains 15 residues. The CDR3 region is CSAESRGGISDTQYF. The CDR3 DNA is TGCAGCGCTGAATCCCGGGGGGGGATCTCAGATACGCAGTATTTT.

The chain has TRBV7-3 and TRBJ1-5, with D possibly being TRBD1 (5 bases). The germline V gene encodes CDR1 SGHTA and CDR2 FQGTGA. CDR3 length: 15 residues. V dropped 4 bases and J dropped 2 bases, with 12 bases sitting between them. The CDR3 DNA sequence: TGTGCCAGCAGCTACGGGGGGTACGGCAATCAGCCCCAGCATTTT. Translation: CASSYGGYGNQPQHF.

This clonotype has just a few counts. The chain joins TRBV7-2 to TRBJ2-1, with 9 bases that match TRBD2. The CDR3 loop spans 14 amino acids. The ends lost 5 bases at V and 10 bases at J; junction bases unmatched: 9. Germline lookup yields CDR1 SGHTA and CDR2 FQGNSA. The DNA for the CDR3 is TGTGCCAGCAGCCCTAGAGGACTAGCGCTAGAGCAGTTCTTC. Translating gives CASSPRGLALEQFF.

This chain uses TRBV10-3 with TRBJ2-1; 8 nucleotides align to TRBD2. The CDR3 has 13 residues. Germline V lookup: CDR1 ENHRY, CDR2 SYGVKD. V lost 7 bases to trimming and J lost 8 bases; unmatched junction nucleotides: 7. The CDR3, as DNA: TGTGCCATCAACAAGGGACTAGGGGATGAGCAGTTCTTC. It translates to CAINKGLGDEQFF.

The sample holds a few counts of this clonotype. The rearrangement uses TRBV5-5 and TRBJ1-1, with TRBD1 identical over 10 bases. The CDR3 is 15 residues long. V dropped 3 bases and J dropped 0; count of bases not matched to a gene: 2. The germline gives CDR1 SGHKS, CDR2 YYEKEE (reference sequence). This CDR3 is CASSWDRGMNTEAFF. The DNA of the CDR3 is TGTGCCAGCAGCTGGGACAGGGGAATGAACACTGAAGCTTTCTTT.

The chain is built from TRBV20-1 and TRBJ2-7, with TRBD1 as a possible D gene (5 bases). Trimming stripped 0 bases from V and 3 bases from J, with 18 bases between. The CDR3 consists of 16 residues. Germline CDR1 is DFQATT and CDR2 is SNEGSKA (reference sequence). The CDR3 DNA follows: TGCAGTGCTAGAGATTTGGGGCGGAACTCCGGCTACGAGCAGTACTTC. Amino acid sequence: CSARDLGRNSGYEQYF.

The chain couples TRBV28 to TRBJ2-2, with a weak D call TRBD1 (6 bases). CDR1 and CDR2 from the germline V gene are MDHEN and SYDVKM. The V end lost 4 bases, the J end lost 5 bases, and 14 bases lay between the germline ends. The CDR3 is 15 residues long. CDR3 in amino acids: CASSYNLRGTGELFF. In nucleotides, the CDR3 is TGTGCCAGCAGTTACAACCTTAGGGGGACCGGGGAGCTGTTTTTT.

The rearrangement links TRBV12-3 or TRBV12-4 to TRBJ2-5; 7 bases align to TRBD1. With 5 bases clipped from V and 4 bases from J, the junction kept 7 bases outside the gene matches. The CDR3 covers 14 residues. The CDR3 sequence: CASSETGDGETQYF. For the CDR3, the DNA is TGTGCCAGCAGTGAAACAGGGGATGGAGAGACCCAGTACTTC.

This clonotype was seen only a few times. The chain has TRBV4-1 and TRBJ1-1; D remains unclear. Per germline, CDR1 MGHRA and CDR2 YSYEKL. V lost 0 bases and J 6 bases, leaving 8 bases between the germline ends. This CDR3 is built from 13 residues. The CDR3 DNA is TGCGCCAGCAGCCAAGAATGGCGGGCTGAAGCTTTCTTT. Protein: CASSQEWRAEAFF.

The J gene is TRBJ2-7, the V gene TRBV14; 7 bases agree with TRBD1. The trim removed 4 bases at V and 3 bases at J, leaving 12 bases unmatched. The CDR3 is 16 residues long. Per the germline V gene, CDR1 is SGHDN and CDR2 is FVKESK. The CDR3 loop is CASSLGPGQRRYEQYF. The CDR3 coding sequence is TGTGCCAGCAGCCTCGGACCGGGACAGAGACGCTACGAGCAGTACTTC.

CDR3 in amino acids: CASSPFLGGDYEQYF. CDR3 bases: TGCGCCAGCAGCCCTTTTCTTGGGGGGGACTACGAGCAGTACTTC. The chain uses TRBV4-3 and TRBJ2-7, with TRBD2 identical over 7 bases. The CDR3 is made up of 15 amino acids. CDR1 LGHNA and CDR2 YSLEER come from the germline V gene. The ends lost 4 bases at V and 3 bases at J; junction bases unmatched: 9.

The chain uses TRBV7-2 and TRBJ1-4; D unclear. V was trimmed by 5 bases and J by 5 bases, leaving 9 bases between them. Germline V CDR1 and CDR2: SGHTA, FQGNSA. This CDR3 comprises 13 residues. CDR3 DNA sequence: TGTGCCAGCAGCAGGGCCAGAAATGAAAAACTGTTTTTT. It translates to CASSRARNEKLFF.

This clonotype was picked up one time. The chain links TRBV11-2 to TRBJ2-7, with D perhaps TRBD1 (6 bases). The CDR3 consists of 18 residues. CDR1 SGHAT and CDR2 FQNNGV come from the germline V gene. The V gene lost 3 bases and the J gene lost 7 bases, with 28 bases spanning the gap. This CDR3 reads CASSFRSSGTPGSLEQYF. CDR3 DNA: TGTGCCAGCAGCTTCCGGAGCTCCGGGACACCAGGCTCCCTTGAGCAGTACTTC. Drawing the rest from reference TRBV11-2 and TRBJ2-7, the complete variable domain is EAGVAQSPRYKIIEKRQSVAFWCNPISGHATLYWYQQILGQGPKLLIQFQNNGVVDDSQLPKDRFSAERLKGVDSTLKIQPAKLEDSAVYLCASSFRSSGTPGSLEQYFGPGTRLTVT.

This clonotype was detected ten times or more. V usage is TRBV4-2 and J usage is TRBJ2-7; possibly TRBD2 for D (6 bases). The ends were cut back, 1 base at V and 4 bases at J, with 11 bases in the middle. Germline V gives CDR1 LGHNA, CDR2 YNFKEQ. This CDR3 spans 14 amino acids. CDR3 amino acids: CASSQGRGTYEQYF. For the CDR3, the DNA is TGTGCCAGCAGCCAAGGGAGGGGTACATACGAGCAGTACTTC.

This clonotype has just one count. This could be a read error, since a much larger clone is one nucleotide away. This chain links TRBV12-3 or TRBV12-4 with TRBJ2-1; no definite D call. V lost 3 bases and J lost 9, with 12 bases in between. The CDR3 totals 13 residues. The CDR3 DNA is TGTGCCAGCAGTTTGGCGGTAGGGTGTGAGCAGTTCTTC. This translates into CASSLAVGCEQFF.

This clonotype occurred a few times. CDR3 coding DNA: TGTGCCAGCAGTTTGCCTAGCGGGCAACAAGAGACCCAGTACTTC. Protein sequence: CASSLPSGQQETQYF. The rearrangement uses TRBV12-3 or TRBV12-4 and TRBJ2-5, with 8 nucleotides matching TRBD2. The J segment lost 2 bases and the V segment lost 3 bases, leaving 5 bases of the junction unmatched. The CDR3 contains 15 residues.

This chain connects TRBV5-1 to TRBJ2-7, with 8 bases identical to TRBD2. The CDR3 covers 17 residues. V lost 0 bases to trimming and J lost 0 bases; unmatched junction nucleotides: 8. The germline V gene encodes CDR1 SGHRS and CDR2 YFSETQ. CDR3 sequence reads: CASSLEVSGTRSYEQYF. CDR3 DNA: TGCGCCAGCAGCTTGGAGGTTAGCGGGACCCGCTCCTACGAGCAGTACTTC.

This clonotype was seen more than once but under ten times. V and J are TRBV20-1 and TRBJ1-4, with unresolved D. Trimming left V 2 bases short and J 7 bases short, with 11 bases between. There are 13 residues in the CDR3. Germline values: CDR1 DFQATT, CDR2 SNEGSKA (reference sequence). CDR3 sequence (DNA): TGCAGTGCTAGAACGTCAGAGGGTGAAAAACTGTTTTTT. Translated, it gives CSARTSEGEKLFF.

The chain is built from TRBV29-1 and TRBJ2-2; 11 bases align to TRBD2. V shed 8 bases and J 6 bases; nucleotides not matched to a gene: 8. The CDR3 is made up of 14 amino acids. In germline, CDR1 is SQVTM, CDR2 ANQGSEA. CDR3 protein: CSTLAGGPPGELFF. The CDR3 bases are TGCAGCACGTTAGCGGGAGGGCCGCCCGGGGAGCTGTTTTTT.

This clonotype was detected only a few times. The CDR3 loop reads CASSLATGVGQPQHF. Written as DNA, the CDR3 is TGTGCCAGCAGCTTAGCTACAGGGGTAGGTCAGCCCCAGCATTTT. The chain links TRBV7-2 to TRBJ1-5; 7 bases fit TRBD1. Germline-derived CDR1 and CDR2 are SGHTA and FQGNSA. The CDR3 is made up of 15 amino acids. Unmatched junction bases numbered 5, after V lost 0 bases and J lost 6 bases.

This clonotype was picked up a small number of times. V usage is TRBV20-1 and J usage is TRBJ1-5; no reliable D call. The germline V gene has CDR1 DFQATT and CDR2 SNEGSKA (reference sequence). This CDR3 comprises 12 residues. Trimming took off 6 bases at V and 2 bases at J, with 8 bases between the two ends. The CDR3 sequence: CSAIDGNQPQHF. CDR3 sequence (DNA): TGCAGTGCCATAGACGGCAATCAGCCCCAGCATTTT.